This T cell receptor beta chain was obtained from a study of T cell repertoires in cytomegalovirus infection. Across the study: Public signatures in TCR beta pointed to CMV infection and matching HLA type.

The CDR3 contains 16 residues. Germline CDR1 and CDR2: SGHVS and FNYEAQ. V was pared by 3 bases and J by 1 base, with 14 bases between. Overall study results and limits: Adding up the frequency of public TCR beta families identified people who carried CMV plus the relevant HLA. Within the response measured ex vivo, HLA-C-restricted CMV-specific TCR beta clonotypes were dominant.

In this sample, this clonotype turned up many times. Its antigen is still unknown. TCRdb used MiXCR to reprocess the reads, holding one entry per CDR3 protein. The sample has some 300,000 distinct CDR3 sequences, approximately 15% seen once. The chain joins TRBV7-6 to TRBJ2-3; a weak D match, TRBD2 (6 bases). The clonotype originates from a human donor in good health (CMV status not recorded). Some clones in this sample may be carry-over from other donors' samples. Material for sequencing was PBMCs. CDR3 amino acids: CASSFSGGGGTDTQYF. CDR3 bases: TGTGCCAGCAGCTTCTCCGGGGGTGGGGGCACAGATACGCAGTATTTT.